The clone carrying this T cell receptor (beta chain) was seen a handful of times. Antigen unknown. The germline CDR1 and CDR2 sequences are LGHNA and YNFKEQ. The CDR3 extends over 15 amino acids. V dropped 2 bases and J dropped 5 bases, with 15 bases sitting between them. The sample originates from a study of response to subunit inactivated influenza vaccine. Study-wide points: The authors suggested that every seasonal influenza vaccination recruits few new T cells.

Using its own MiXCR run on the RT-PCR reads, TCRdb lists one record per CDR3 protein. Counted here are roughly 570,000 distinct CDR3 sequences, around 15% occurring once; the ten biggest clones make up around 10%. This chain links TRBV4-2 with TRBJ1-2, with TRBD1 as a possible D gene (5 bases). The sequences come from PBMCs from blood, collected about 11 days after vaccination. This receptor was identified in a man aged 50 or older who received an inactivated influenza vaccine. This CDR3 is CASSQSDRNPYGYTF. CDR3 in DNA: TGTGCCAGCAGCCAATCTGACAGAAACCCATATGGCTACACCTTC.